This TCR beta chain was recovered during a study of blood T cell repertoires in COVID-19. Background on the study: Sites across the United States, Italy and Spain contributed samples from acute and convalescent COVID-19.

Germline values: CDR1 MGHDK, CDR2 SYGVNS. There are 11 residues in the CDR3. V was clipped by 9 bases and J by 8 bases, with 13 bases between them. Libraries were prepared by immunoSEQ multiplex PCR; TCRdb keeps only in-frame clonotypes and omits some of them. The profile shows about 150,000 clones, 86% of them singletons. Sample: peripheral blood. The TCR comes from a man in his forties or fifties with active or convalescent COVID-19. This chain links TRBV25-1 with TRBJ1-2, with D possibly TRBD1 on 5 matching bases. The CDR3 reads CARTGVRGYTF. The CDR3 coding sequence is TGTGCCAGAACGGGGGTCCGAGGCTACACCTTC.